This T cell receptor beta chain was recovered during a study of T-cell reconstitution after alpha-beta-depleted transplantation in children. This clonotype appeared many times. What it recognizes is unknown. Preparation of the TCRbeta library used unique molecular identifiers. TCRdb used MiXCR to reprocess the PCR reads, holding one entry per CDR3 protein. The table lists 700,000 to 950,000 distinct CDR3 sequences, about 15% of them singletons, with under 6% in the top ten. Trimming stripped 4 bases from V and 9 bases from J, with 22 bases between. The germline gives CDR1 LGHNT, CDR2 FRNRAP. The CDR3 covers 16 residues. The study's findings and limits: The study traced high day-60 TCRbeta diversity in some patients to surviving recipient T cells and thymic progenitors. Several hundred expanded graft clones reportedly supplied alpha-beta T cells about two months after transplant. T-cell counts and diversity were attributed mostly to newly produced T cells one year after transplant.

The clonotype comes from a male patient younger than 18 who had a stem cell transplant for acute lymphoblastic leukemia, so the T cells may come from the graft donor. This rearrangement joins TRBV12-5 to TRBJ2-1, with D hard to call. The material was PBMCs, mostly from graft donor cells, obtained 360 days after TCRalphabeta/CD19-depleted stem cell transplant. In DNA, the CDR3 is TGTGCTAGTGGTTCTCGTGACCGCTTGGTTTACGGTGAGCAGTTCTTC. It yields the protein CASGSRDRLVYGEQFF.